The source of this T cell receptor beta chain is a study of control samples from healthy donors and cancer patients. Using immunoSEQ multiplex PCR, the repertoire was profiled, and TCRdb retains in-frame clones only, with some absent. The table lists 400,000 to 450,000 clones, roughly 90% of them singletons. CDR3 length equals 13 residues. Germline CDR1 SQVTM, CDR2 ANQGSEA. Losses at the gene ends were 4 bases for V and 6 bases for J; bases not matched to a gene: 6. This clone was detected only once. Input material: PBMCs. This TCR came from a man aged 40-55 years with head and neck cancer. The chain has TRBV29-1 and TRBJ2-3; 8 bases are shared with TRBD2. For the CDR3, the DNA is TGCAGCGTTGGGTCCGGGGGGGCGGATACGCAGTATTTT. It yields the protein CSVGSGGADTQYF.